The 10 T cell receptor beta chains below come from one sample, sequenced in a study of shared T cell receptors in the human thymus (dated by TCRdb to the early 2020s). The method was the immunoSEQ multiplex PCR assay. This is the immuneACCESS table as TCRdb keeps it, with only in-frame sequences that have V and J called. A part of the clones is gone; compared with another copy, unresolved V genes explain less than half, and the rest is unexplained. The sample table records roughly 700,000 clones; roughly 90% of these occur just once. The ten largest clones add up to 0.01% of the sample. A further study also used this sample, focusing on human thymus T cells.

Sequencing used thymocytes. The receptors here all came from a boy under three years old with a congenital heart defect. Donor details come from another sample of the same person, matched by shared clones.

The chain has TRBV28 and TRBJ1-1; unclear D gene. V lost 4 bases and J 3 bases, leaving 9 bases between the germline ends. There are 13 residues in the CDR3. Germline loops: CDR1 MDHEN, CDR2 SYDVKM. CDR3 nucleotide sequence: TGTGCCAGCAGTTCCCGGAGGCACACTGAAGCTTTCTTT. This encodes CASSSRRHTEAFF. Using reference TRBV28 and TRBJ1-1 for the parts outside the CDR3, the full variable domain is DVKVTQSSRYLVKRTGEKVFLECVQDMDHENMFWYRQDPGLGLRLIYFSYDVKMKEKGDIPEGYSVSREKKERFSLILESASTNQTSMYLCASSSRRHTEAFFGQGTRLTVV.

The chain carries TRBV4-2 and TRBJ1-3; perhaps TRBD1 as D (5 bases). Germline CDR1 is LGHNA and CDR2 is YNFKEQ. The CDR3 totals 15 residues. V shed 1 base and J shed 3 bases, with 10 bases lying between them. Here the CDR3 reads CASSQGVGLGNTIYF. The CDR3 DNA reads TGTGCCAGCAGCCAAGGGGTGGGGCTTGGAAACACCATATATTTT.

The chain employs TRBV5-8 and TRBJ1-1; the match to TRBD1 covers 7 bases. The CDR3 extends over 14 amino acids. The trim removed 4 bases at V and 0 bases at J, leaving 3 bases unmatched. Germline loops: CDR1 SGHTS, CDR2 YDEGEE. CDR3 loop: CASSPGQVNTEAFF. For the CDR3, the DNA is TGTGCCAGCAGCCCAGGACAGGTGAACACTGAAGCTTTCTTT.

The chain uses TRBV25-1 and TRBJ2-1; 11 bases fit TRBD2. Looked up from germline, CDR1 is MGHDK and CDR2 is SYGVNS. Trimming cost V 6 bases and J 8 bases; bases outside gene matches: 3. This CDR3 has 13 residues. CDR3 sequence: CASSMGLADEQFF. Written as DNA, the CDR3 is TGTGCCAGCAGCATGGGACTAGCGGATGAGCAGTTCTTC.

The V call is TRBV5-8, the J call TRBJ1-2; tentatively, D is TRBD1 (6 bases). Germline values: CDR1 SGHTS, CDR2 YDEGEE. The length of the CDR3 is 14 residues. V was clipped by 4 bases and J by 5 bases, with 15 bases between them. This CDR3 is CASSTQQGQYGYTF. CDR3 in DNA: TGTGCCAGCAGCACCCAACAGGGTCAGTATGGCTACACCTTC.

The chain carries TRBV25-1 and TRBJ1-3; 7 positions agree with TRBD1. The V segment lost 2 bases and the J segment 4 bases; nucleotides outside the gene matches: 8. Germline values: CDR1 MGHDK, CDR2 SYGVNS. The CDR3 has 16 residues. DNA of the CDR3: TGTGCCAGCAGTGAAAAGCCGACAGGGCCGGGAAACACCATATATTTT. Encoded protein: CASSEKPTGPGNTIYF.

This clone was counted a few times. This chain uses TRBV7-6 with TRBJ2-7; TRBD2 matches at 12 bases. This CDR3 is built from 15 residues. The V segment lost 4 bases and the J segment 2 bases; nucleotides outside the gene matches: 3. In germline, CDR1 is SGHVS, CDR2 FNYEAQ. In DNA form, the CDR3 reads TGTGCCAGCAGCTCGACTAGCGGGAGTGCCTACGAGCAGTACTTC. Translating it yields CASSSTSGSAYEQYF.

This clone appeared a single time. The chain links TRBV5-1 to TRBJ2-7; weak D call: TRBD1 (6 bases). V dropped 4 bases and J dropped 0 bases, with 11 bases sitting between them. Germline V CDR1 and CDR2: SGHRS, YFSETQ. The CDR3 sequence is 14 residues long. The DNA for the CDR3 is TGCGCCAGCAGCCACCAGGGGCGCTCCTACGAGCAGTACTTC. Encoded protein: CASSHQGRSYEQYF.

The CDR3 coding sequence is TGTGCCAGCAGTGAAAAAGGGGCAGGGCGGTCGAACACTGAAGCTTTCTTT. It codes for CASSEKGAGRSNTEAFF. V usage is TRBV2 and J usage is TRBJ1-1, with a weak D call TRBD1 (5 bases). Germline assignment: CDR1 SNHLY and CDR2 FYNNEI. The V end was cut by 2 bases, the J end by 1 base, with 17 bases between. The CDR3 length is 17 residues.

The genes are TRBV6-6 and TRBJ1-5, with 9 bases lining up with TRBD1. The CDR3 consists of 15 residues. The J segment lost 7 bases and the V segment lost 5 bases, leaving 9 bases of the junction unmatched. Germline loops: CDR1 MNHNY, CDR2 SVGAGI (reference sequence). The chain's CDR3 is CASSRPEGQGQPQHF. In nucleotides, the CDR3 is TGTGCCAGCAGTCGACCAGAGGGACAGGGCCAGCCCCAGCATTTT.